This T cell receptor (beta chain) was recovered during a study of blood T cell repertoires in COVID-19. Study information: Whether acute or convalescent, the COVID-19 samples came from the United States, Italy and Spain. T cells, B-cell-depleted T cells, or PBMCs provided the cDNA or gDNA that served as material.

Here immunoSEQ multiplex PCR was the method, and the copy in TCRdb shows in-frame clones only, minus some. The table includes around 53,000 clones, just under 90% detected once. This clone appeared once. Here the CDR3 omits its conserved ending phenylalanine or tryptophan, so a read error is the likely source. Trimming left V 2 bases short and J 1 base short, with 15 bases between. CDR3 length: 16 amino acids. In germline, CDR1 is SGHTS, CDR2 YDEGEE. Seattle patients were enrolled while actively infected and followed longitudinally. The sequencing sample was made of peripheral blood. This TCR came from an older woman with COVID-19, enrolled during active disease. The chain employs TRBV5-8 and TRBJ1-2; no definite D call. The CDR3 DNA reads TGTGCCAGCAGCTTAGTGTCACAGCGGGTTAACTATGGCTACACCCTC. Amino acids: CASSLVSQRVNYGYTL.